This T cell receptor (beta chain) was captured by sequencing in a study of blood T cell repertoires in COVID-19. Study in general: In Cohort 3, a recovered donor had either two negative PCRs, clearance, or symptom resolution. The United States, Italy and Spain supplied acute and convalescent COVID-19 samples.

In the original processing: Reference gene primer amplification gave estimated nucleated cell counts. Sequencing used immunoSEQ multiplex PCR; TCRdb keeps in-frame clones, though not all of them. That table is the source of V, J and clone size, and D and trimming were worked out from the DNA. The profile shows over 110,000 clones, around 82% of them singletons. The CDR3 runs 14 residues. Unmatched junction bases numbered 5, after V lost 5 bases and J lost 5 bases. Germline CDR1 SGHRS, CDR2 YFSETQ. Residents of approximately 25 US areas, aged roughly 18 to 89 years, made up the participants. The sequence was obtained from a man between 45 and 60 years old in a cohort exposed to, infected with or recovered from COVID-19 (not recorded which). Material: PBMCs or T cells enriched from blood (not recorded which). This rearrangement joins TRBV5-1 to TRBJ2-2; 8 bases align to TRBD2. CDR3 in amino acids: CASRAAGVTGELFF. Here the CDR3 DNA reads TGCGCCAGCAGGGCAGCGGGGGTGACCGGGGAGCTGTTTTTT.